This TCR beta chain was profiled in a study of blood T cell repertoires in COVID-19. The wider study: Samples taken during acute and convalescent COVID-19 were collected in the United States, Italy and Spain.

Per the authors' pipeline: Quantification of nucleated cells was approximated via reference gene primer amplification. Generated by immunoSEQ multiplex PCR, the TCRdb table keeps only in-frame clones and is missing some. Clonal size and the V and J genes are those of that table, whereas D and trimming came from the DNA. The table shows hundreds of thousands of clones, with approximately 86% occurring only once. The germline V gene encodes CDR1 MNHEY and CDR2 SVGEGT. The V and J ends lost 5 bases and 10 bases respectively, with 23 bases between them. The CDR3 loop spans 16 amino acids. The TCR was taken from a woman between 45 and 60 years old who had recovered from COVID-19. Sequencing input: PBMCs or T cells enriched from blood (not recorded which). The chain couples TRBV6-2 or TRBV6-3 to TRBJ1-4, with unresolved D. The CDR3 loop reads CASSATEKGVFVKLFF. CDR3 nucleotide sequence: TGTGCCAGCAGTGCCACAGAGAAGGGAGTATTTGTAAAACTGTTTTTT.